The present T cell receptor beta chain was sequenced within a study of early T cells in non-severe SARS-CoV-2 infection. Study-wide context: Sequencing used unsorted whole-blood bulk RNA, so chains lack pairing.

With regard to this clonotype: Its antigen is not known.

Study results and limitations: Matching against VDJdb likely underestimated virus-specific expansions, favoring anti-spike CD8.

Individual cDNA molecules received unique molecular identifiers during library preparation. TCRdb redid the calling of the 5' RACE reads with MiXCR, one entry per CDR3 protein. The table lists 62,000 or so distinct CDR3 sequences, almost 9.5% of them singletons. Germline V CDR1 and CDR2: SGHTA, FQGNSA. The CDR3 has 17 amino acids. J was trimmed by 2 bases and V by 0 bases; bases with no gene match: 9. The specimen was whole blood. This sequence originates from an adult who was a healthcare worker with PCR-confirmed SARS-CoV-2 infection or an uninfected control (not recorded which). The chain has TRBV7-2 and TRBJ2-5, with 7 bases matching TRBD2. The CDR3 nucleotides read TGTGCCAGCAGCTTAGCTCGGGGGGTCCCCCCGCAAGAGACCCAGTACTTC. Translated: CASSLARGVPPQETQYF.